What follows are 10 T cell receptor beta chains derived from one specimen sequenced in a study of T cells in Graves' hyperthyroidism and ophthalmopathy (dated by TCRdb to between 2018 and 2021). The method behind the library was multiplex PCR. For sequencing, an Illumina HiSeq 2000 was employed. TCR beta CDR3 regions were amplified from RNA transcripts. The first round of RT-PCR for the TCR CDR3 was performed with the HTBI primer set and the Qiagen OneStep RT-PCR kit. The public reads were quality trimmed at Q25 with fastp and then assembled into clones with MiXCR by TCRdb, keeping productive beta chains. CDR3 protein duplicates are merged, each entry listing the most common genes and DNA. This sample gives 500,000 to 650,000 distinct CDR3 sequences in total; more than 15% of them show up just once. The ten largest make up 17% of the sample. The source material was blood. These receptor sequences come from a woman aged 18 to 35 with Graves' ophthalmopathy.

On this clonotype itself: A read error may account for a junction end that differs from germline. The chain recombines TRBV20-1 with TRBJ2-3, with D hard to call. Germline CDR1 DFQATT, CDR2 SNEGSKA (reference sequence). CDR3 length equals 13 residues. The CDR3 spells CSAREPSTDTQYF. The CDR3, as DNA: TGCAGTGCCAGAGAACCTAGCACAGATACGCAGTATTTT.

The chain is built from TRBV4-1 and TRBJ2-5, with D possibly called TRBD1 or TRBD2 (5 bases each). V was cut by 0 bases and J by 4 bases, with 12 bases left in between. Germline-derived CDR1 and CDR2 are MGHRA and YSYEKL. This CDR3 comprises 15 residues. DNA of the CDR3: TGCGCCAGCAGCCAAGACGCTAGTGGGGGAGAGACCCAGTACTTC. Protein sequence: CASSQDASGGETQYF.

This clonotype was recorded at least ten times. The chain joins TRBV7-2 to TRBJ2-4; D is tentatively TRBD1 or TRBD2 (5 bases each). Germline CDR1 reads SGHTA; CDR2 reads FQGNSA. The germline V and J ends were trimmed by 5 bases and 9 bases, with 17 bases remaining between them. This CDR3 contains 14 residues. CDR3 region: CASSHRDPPFIQYF. DNA of the CDR3: TGTGCCAGCAGCCACCGGGACCCCCCATTCATTCAGTACTTC. Supplemented by reference TRBV7-2 and TRBJ2-4, the full variable domain reads GAGVSQSPSNKVTEKGKDVELRCDPISGHTALYWYRQSLGQGLEFLIYFQGNSAPDKSGLPSDRFSAERTGGSVSTLTIQRTQQEDSAVYLCASSHRDPPFIQYFGAGTRLSVL.

A few counts support this clonotype. The V and J genes are TRBV19 and TRBJ2-5, with TRBD2 matching over 10 bases. This CDR3 comprises 16 residues. Germline values: CDR1 LNHDA, CDR2 SQIVND (reference sequence). J lost 2 bases, V lost 4 bases, and 7 bases had no gene match. The CDR3 DNA sequence: TGTGCCAGTAGTAGCGGGACTAGCGTGTGGCAAGAGACCCAGTACTTC. The encoded protein is CASSSGTSVWQETQYF.

The table lists this clonotype with a few counts. This chain joins TRBV28 and TRBJ1-6, with a weak D call TRBD1 (5 bases). The V end lost 4 bases, the J end lost 3 bases, and 10 bases lay between the germline ends. The germline V gene has CDR1 MDHEN and CDR2 SYDVKM. This CDR3 contains 15 residues. CDR3 in DNA: TGTGCCAGCAGTTCCCGACAGATCTATAATTCACCCCTCCACTTT. It codes for CASSSRQIYNSPLHF.

This clonotype came up a few times. The chain has TRBV20-1 and TRBJ1-6; the match to TRBD1 covers 9 bases. Trimming took 1 base from V and 7 from J; bases not matched to a gene: 5. CDR3 length: 15 residues. Germline-derived CDR1 and CDR2 are DFQATT and SNEGSKA (reference sequence). The CDR3 loop is CSARGPGQGNSPLHF. The CDR3 DNA reads TGCAGTGCTAGAGGACCGGGACAGGGAAATTCACCCCTCCACTTT.

The genes are TRBV30 and TRBJ1-1, with TRBD1 matching 9 bases. Germline CDR1 and CDR2: GTSNPN and SVGIG (reference sequence). The length of the CDR3 is 16 residues. The V segment lost 3 bases and the J segment 0 bases; nucleotides outside the gene matches: 8. The CDR3 DNA reads TGTGCCTGGAGAACAAACAGGGGGCGGGTGAACACTGAAGCTTTCTTT. It encodes CAWRTNRGRVNTEAFF.

This clonotype was seen a few times. The chain recombines TRBV27 with TRBJ1-5, with 7 bases that match TRBD1. The germline CDR1 and CDR2 sequences are MNHEY and SMNVEV (reference sequence). The V and J ends lost 6 bases and 3 bases, in that order; junction bases with no gene match: 5. CDR3 size: 14 residues. CDR3 in DNA: TGTGCCAGCAGCCGGACAGGTACCAATCAGCCCCAGCATTTT. It yields the protein CASSRTGTNQPQHF.

This clonotype was seen only a few times. This sequence joins TRBV20-1 and TRBJ2-3; D is unclear. Trimming left V 0 bases short and J 1 base short, with 11 bases between. In germline, CDR1 is DFQATT, CDR2 SNEGSKA (reference sequence). The CDR3 runs 15 residues. CDR3 loop: CSARDFVGGTDTQYF. In DNA form, the CDR3 reads TGCAGTGCTAGAGATTTCGTTGGGGGCACAGATACGCAGTATTTT.

This chain links TRBV7-9 with TRBJ1-5; possibly TRBD1 for D (5 bases). The CDR3 length is 16 residues. V shed 0 bases and J shed 7 bases, with 16 bases lying between them. The germline V gene encodes CDR1 SEHNR and CDR2 FQNEAQ (reference sequence). This chain's CDR3 is CASSLAVAGIGQPQHF. The CDR3 DNA follows: TGTGCCAGCAGCTTAGCCGTCGCAGGGATAGGACAGCCCCAGCATTTT.